A selection of T cell receptor beta chains follows, all from one sample in a study of memory B cells and T cells in multiple sclerosis. Profiling relied on immunoSEQ multiplex PCR, and the TCRdb table lists in-frame clones only, not all of them. The sample lists approximately 47,000 clones, approximately 80% occurring once. Antigen specificity for these receptors is unknown. Material: PBMCs from blood kept in culture. These receptors were obtained from a human donor with multiple sclerosis. Each CDR3 is given with its conserved first and last residue. The order of the fields is CDR3 protein, CDR3 DNA, D gene, J gene, V gene, clone size. A D gene is named only where the DNA matches it firmly. A row's size may be missing; if present it is once, few, many or a size class.

CASSQERGSHTEAFF | TGTGCCAGCAGCCAAGAACGAGGCTCCCACACTGAAGCTTTCTTT | NA | TRBJ1-1 | TRBV4-2 | NA
CASSLPSSYNEQFF | TGTGCCAGCAGCTTGCCGAGCTCCTACAATGAGCAGTTCTTC | NA | TRBJ2-1 | TRBV5-6 | NA
CASSLDGGRSYNEQFF | TGCGCCAGCAGCTTGGATGGGGGGCGATCCTACAATGAGCAGTTCTTC | NA | TRBJ2-1 | TRBV5-1 | NA
CSVPGTASGEQYF | TGCAGCGTACCCGGGACAGCCTCCGGGGAGCAGTACTTC | TRBD1 | TRBJ2-7 | TRBV29-1 | few
CASSSLQGFTEAFF | TGTGCCAGCAGCTCCTTACAGGGATTCACTGAAGCTTTCTTT | NA | TRBJ1-1 | TRBV5-6 | NA
CASKTVDSNQPQHF | TGTGCCAGTAAGACGGTCGATAGCAATCAGCCCCAGCATTTT | NA | TRBJ1-5 | TRBV19 | NA
CASSQDTASGGDEAQYF | TGTGCCAGCAGCCAAGATACGGCTAGCGGGGGGGATGAGGCCCAGTACTTC | TRBD2 | TRBJ2-5 | TRBV4-2 | NA
CASSLRRARYNSPLHF | TGTGCCAGCAGCTTGCGGCGGGCCAGATATAATTCACCCCTCCACTTT | NA | TRBJ1-6 | TRBV5-6 | NA
CASSELAGGQYNEQFF | TGTGCCAGCAGTGAATTAGCGGGGGGCCAATACAATGAGCAGTTCTTC | TRBD2 | TRBJ2-1 | TRBV25-1 | once
CASRGVSNQPQHF | TGTGCCAGCAGGGGGGTTTCCAATCAGCCCCAGCATTTT | NA | TRBJ1-5 | TRBV2 | NA
CASSEEILDRNGSGYTF | TGTGCCAGCAGTGAAGAGATTTTGGACAGGAATGGGAGTGGCTACACCTTC | TRBD1 | TRBJ1-2 | TRBV6-1 | NA
CASSARQSLNEQYF | TGTGCCAGCAGTGCCCGACAGTCTTTGAACGAGCAGTACTTC | NA | TRBJ2-7 | TRBV6-1 | NA
CASSLVSGGAYYEQYF | TGTGCCAGCAGCTTAGTTTCCGGGGGGGCTTACTACGAGCAGTACTTC | TRBD2 | TRBJ2-7 | TRBV7-2 | few
CASSQSAGADGYTF | TGTGCCAGCTCACAGTCAGCCGGGGCGGACGGCTACACCTTC | NA | TRBJ1-2 | TRBV18 | NA
CASGLLTGLQETQYF | TGTGCTAGTGGTTTGTTGACAGGGCTCCAAGAGACCCAGTACTTC | TRBD1 | TRBJ2-5 | TRBV12-5 | once
CASSSRTSSSYNSPLHF | TGCGCCAGCAGCTCGCGGACATCTAGCTCCTATAATTCACCCCTCCACTTT | NA | TRBJ1-6 | TRBV5-1 | NA
CASSLARGTGWTEAFF | TGTGCCAGCAGCTTAGCAAGAGGTACGGGTTGGACTGAAGCTTTCTTT | NA | TRBJ1-1 | TRBV7-6 | NA
CARSLSGGRVTDTQYF | TGTGCCAGAAGCTTGTCAGGGGGCCGTGTGACAGATACGCAGTATTTT | NA | TRBJ2-3 | TRBV7-5 | NA
CASSYASQGIYEQYF | TGTGCCAGCAGTTACGCCTCCCAAGGGATCTACGAGCAGTACTTC | NA | TRBJ2-7 | TRBV6-5 | NA
CASSIRPENEQFF | TGTGCCAGTAGTATTCGCCCGGAAAATGAGCAGTTCTTC | NA | TRBJ2-1 | TRBV19 | NA
CASRTLQNEQYF | TGTGCCAGCCGGACTCTCCAGAACGAGCAGTACTTC | NA | TRBJ2-7 | TRBV6-5 | NA
CASKISQSQHF | TGTGCCAGCAAAATATCACAATCCCAGCATTTT | NA | TRBJ1-5 | TRBV2 | NA
CASNLGARQPQHF | TGTGCCAGCAATTTGGGGGCGAGACAGCCCCAGCATTTT | NA | TRBJ1-5 | TRBV19 | NA
CAWASGTGNYEQYF | TGTGCCTGGGCCTCCGGGACAGGAAACTACGAGCAGTACTTC | TRBD1 | TRBJ2-7 | TRBV30 | once
CASSSPGQGSYEQYF | TGTGCCAGCAGTTCGCCGGGACAGGGCTCCTACGAGCAGTACTTC | TRBD1 | TRBJ2-7 | TRBV28 | once
CASSLTGVPTDTQYF | TGTGCCAGCAGCTTAACAGGGGTACCCACAGATACGCAGTATTTT | TRBD1 | TRBJ2-3 | TRBV7-7 | NA
CASSVSGAEAFF | TGTGCCAGCAGCGTTTCAGGGGCTGAAGCTTTCTTT | NA | TRBJ1-1 | TRBV9 | NA
CASRSRDSDYTGELFF | TGTGCCAGCAGAAGCCGGGACAGCGATTACACCGGGGAGCTGTTTTTT | TRBD1 | TRBJ2-2 | TRBV27 | once
CASSLARGTSYEQYF | TGTGCCAGCAGCTTGGCCCGGGGGACCTCCTACGAGCAGTACTTC | NA | TRBJ2-7 | TRBV5-5 | once
CASSQVRGSTEAFF | TGCGCCAGCAGCCAGGTACGGGGGAGTACTGAAGCTTTCTTT | NA | TRBJ1-1 | TRBV4-1 | NA
CAWSRWVGELFF | TGTGCCTGGAGTCGATGGGTCGGGGAGCTGTTTTTT | NA | TRBJ2-2 | TRBV30 | NA
CASSLDGGSGGNTIYF | TGCGCCAGCAGCTTGGACGGGGGTTCAGGGGGAAACACCATATATTTT | NA | TRBJ1-3 | TRBV5-1 | few
CASSVGLETDTQYF | TGTGCCAGCAGCGTCGGCCTAGAGACAGATACGCAGTATTTT | NA | TRBJ2-3 | TRBV5-6 | NA
CASSPTVDTQYF | TGTGCCAGCAGCCCAACTGTAGATACGCAGTATTTT | NA | TRBJ2-3 | TRBV4-2 | NA
CASSVEGPYNEQFF | TGTGCCAGCAGCGTAGAGGGGCCCTACAATGAGCAGTTCTTC | NA | TRBJ2-1 | TRBV9 | NA
CASSRLGGTVYGYTF | TGTGCCAGCAGCCGTCTAGGCGGGACTGTATATGGCTACACCTTC | NA | TRBJ1-2 | TRBV6-6 | NA
CASSFSQGSSYEQYF | TGTGCCAGCAGTTTCTCACAGGGGTCCTCCTACGAGCAGTACTTC | TRBD1 | TRBJ2-7 | TRBV6-5 | NA
CASSPRQYQETQYF | TGTGCCAGCAGCCCCCGACAGTACCAAGAGACCCAGTACTTC | NA | TRBJ2-5 | TRBV5-4 | NA
CASSPRLVTKDTQYF | TGTGCCAGCAGCCCTAGACTAGTGACAAAAGATACGCAGTATTTT | NA | TRBJ2-3 | TRBV9 | once
CASSQVARIDTQYF | TGCGCCAGCAGCCAAGTTGCGCGTATAGATACGCAGTATTTT | NA | TRBJ2-3 | TRBV4-1 | NA
CASSAQVGQPQHF | TGTGCCAGCAGCGCCCAGGTTGGTCAGCCCCAGCATTTT | NA | TRBJ1-5 | TRBV7-6 | NA
CASREGTGEAFF | TGCGCCAGTCGAGAGGGGACCGGTGAAGCTTTCTTT | NA | TRBJ1-1 | TRBV5-1 | once
CASSPAPGQRETQYF | TGTGCCAGCAGTCCCGCCCCGGGACAAAGAGAGACCCAGTACTTC | NA | TRBJ2-5 | TRBV6-5 | NA
CASSPGTYHYEQYF | TGTGCCAGCAGCCCCGGGACGTATCACTACGAGCAGTACTTC | NA | TRBJ2-7 | TRBV11-1 | NA
CASSQRTGGSDEQYF | TGTGCCAGCAGCCAACGGACGGGGGGAAGCGACGAGCAGTACTTC | TRBD2 | TRBJ2-7 | TRBV14 | NA
CASSPTYNEQFF | TGTGCCAGCAGCCCTACCTACAATGAGCAGTTCTTC | NA | TRBJ2-1 | TRBV7-2 | NA
CASSPQRYYGYTF | TGTGCCAGCAGCCCGCAAAGGTACTATGGCTACACCTTC | NA | TRBJ1-2 | TRBV7-9 | few
CASRRTDATNEKLFF | TGTGCCAGCAGAAGGACGGATGCAACTAATGAAAAACTGTTTTTT | NA | TRBJ1-4 | TRBV2 | NA
CASSQGRVSNQPQHF | TGCGCCAGCAGCCAAGGAAGAGTGAGCAATCAGCCCCAGCATTTT | NA | TRBJ1-5 | TRBV4-3 | NA
CASSIRGGNQPQHF | TGTGCCAGTAGTATAAGGGGTGGCAATCAGCCCCAGCATTTT | NA | TRBJ1-5 | TRBV19 | NA
CASKKGDYNEQFF | TGTGCCTCCAAGAAAGGGGATTACAATGAGCAGTTCTTC | NA | TRBJ2-1 | TRBV2 | NA
CASSEGNEQLF | TGCGCCAGCAGTGAGGGTAATGAGCAGCTCTTC | NA | TRBJ2-1 | TRBV10-1 | NA
CASGRTGGTGNTIYF | TGTGCCAGCGGAAGGACGGGGGGGACTGGAAACACCATATATTTT | NA | TRBJ1-3 | TRBV6-5 | once
CASSLETGAGELFF | TGTGCCAGCAGCTTGGAGACAGGCGCTGGGGAGCTGTTTTTT | NA | TRBJ2-2 | TRBV5-3 | NA
CASSIRETQYF | TGTGCCAGCTCTATTAGGGAGACCCAGTACTTC | NA | TRBJ2-5 | TRBV2 | NA
CASSLWPGSGYTF | TGTGCCAGCAGCTTATGGCCAGGGAGTGGCTACACCTTC | NA | TRBJ1-2 | TRBV7-2 | NA
CASSLARTSGGQETQYF | TGTGCCAGCAGCTTAGCTAGAACTAGCGGGGGGCAAGAGACCCAGTACTTC | TRBD2 | TRBJ2-5 | TRBV7-2 | NA
CASARGVQETQYF | TGTGCCAGCGCCAGAGGAGTGCAAGAGACCCAGTACTTC | NA | TRBJ2-5 | TRBV7-8 | NA
CASSQGRARGRAKNEKLFF | TGTGCCAGCAGCCAAGGGCGGGCCAGGGGTAGAGCGAAGAATGAAAAACTGTTTTTT | NA | TRBJ1-4 | TRBV14 | NA
CASSLANYGYTF | TGCGCCAGCAGCTTGGCTAACTATGGCTACACCTTC | NA | TRBJ1-2 | TRBV5-1 | NA